One sample yielded the 21 T cell receptor beta chains listed below, sequenced in a study of T cell responses to AZD1222 COVID-19 vaccine. Repertoires were generated with immunoSEQ multiplex PCR, while TCRdb's copy carries only in-frame clones and drops some. The sample holds about 140,000 clones, around 90% seen once. The specimen comprised peripheral blood, sampled on day 0 of AZD1222 vaccination. Every receptor here comes from an adult in good health.

The chain employs TRBV7-9 and TRBJ2-7; D uncertain. The germline V gene encodes CDR1 SEHNR and CDR2 FQNEAQ (reference sequence). The CDR3 runs to 14 residues. Trimming removed 5 bases from V and 2 bases from J, with 13 bases in between. The CDR3 nucleotides are TGTGCCAGCAGCCCGGCCATAAAGCCCTACGAGCAGTACTTC. As protein: CASSPAIKPYEQYF.

The chain is built from TRBV9 and TRBJ1-1; D unclear. The V gene lost 3 bases and the J gene lost 4 bases, with 7 bases spanning the gap. Germline CDR1 is SGDLS and CDR2 is YYNGEE. The CDR3 runs to 12 residues. For the CDR3, the DNA is TGTGCCAGCAGCGCAGAACCCACTGAAGCTTTCTTT. Protein sequence: CASSAEPTEAFF.

V usage is TRBV4-1 and J usage is TRBJ1-4; D remains unclear. The CDR3 is 17 amino acids. Germline values: CDR1 MGHRA, CDR2 YSYEKL. V was clipped by 4 bases and J by 3 bases, with 18 bases between them. CDR3 nucleotides: TGCGCCAGCAGCCCTTCTGCTACTATGGCGGCTAATGAAAAACTGTTTTTT. This encodes CASSPSATMAANEKLFF.

This clone appeared many times. The V call is TRBV7-9, the J call TRBJ2-1; no definite D call. The V end was cut by 5 bases, the J end by 4 bases, with 9 bases between. This CDR3 region has 13 residues. CDR1 SEHNR and CDR2 FQNEAQ come from the germline V gene (reference sequence). The CDR3 DNA reads as TGTGCCAGCAGCCTTGAGAAGTACAATGAGCAGTTCTTC. As protein: CASSLEKYNEQFF.

This clone was seen once. V gene TRBV9 combines with J gene TRBJ1-2; 7 bases are shared with TRBD1. This CDR3 is built from 13 residues. J gave up 4 bases and V 5 bases, and 5 bases lay outside the gene matches. CDR1 and CDR2 from the germline V gene are SGDLS and YYNGEE. CDR3 nucleotides: TGTGCCAGCAGGGCGGGGACAGCCTATGGCTACACCTTC. The encoded protein is CASRAGTAYGYTF. Supplemented by reference TRBV9 and TRBJ1-2, the full variable domain reads DSGVTQTPKHLITATGQRVTLRCSPRSGDLSVYWYQQSLDQGLQFLIQYYNGEERAKGNILERFSAQQFPDLHSELNLSSLELGDSALYFCASRAGTAYGYTFGSGTRLTVV.

The chain has TRBV10-3 and TRBJ1-5, with D hard to call. The CDR3 runs 15 residues. Per germline, CDR1 ENHRY and CDR2 SYGVKD. Between the trimmed V and J ends, which lost 0 bases and 2 bases, there was a span of 8 bases. In DNA, the CDR3 is TGTGCCATCAGTGAGTCGCAGCTTGGCAATCAGCCCCAGCATTTT. As protein: CAISESQLGNQPQHF.

The chain has TRBV18 and TRBJ1-1; 7 bases are a match to TRBD1. Germline V gives CDR1 KGHSH, CDR2 LQKENI. The V segment lost 3 bases and the J segment 0 bases; nucleotides outside the gene matches: 4. This CDR3 contains 15 residues. This CDR3 is CASSPLTGMNTEAFF. The CDR3 region has the DNA TGTGCCAGCTCACCGTTGACAGGGATGAACACTGAAGCTTTCTTT. Looking up the rest from reference TRBV18 and TRBJ1-1 gives the full variable domain: NAGVMQNPRHLVRRRGQEARLRCSPMKGHSHVYWYRQLPEEGLKFMVYLQKENIIDESGMPKERFSAEFPKEGPSILRIQQVVRGDSAAYFCASSPLTGMNTEAFFGQGTRLTVV.

The chain links TRBV19 to TRBJ1-5; 7 bases are a match to TRBD1. The CDR3 runs 15 residues. V was pared by 5 bases and J by 3 bases, with 7 bases of the junction left unmatched. Germline assignment: CDR1 LNHDA and CDR2 SQIVND (reference sequence). CDR3 DNA: TGTGCCAGTAGTCCGGGACAGCGGTCCAATCAGCCCCAGCATTTT. Its protein product is CASSPGQRSNQPQHF.

This sequence joins TRBV28 and TRBJ2-6, with D hard to call. Trimming removed 4 bases at V and 0 bases at J, with 10 bases between. CDR1 and CDR2 (germline): MDHEN, SYDVKM. This CDR3 is 16 amino acids long. CDR3 nucleotides: TGTGCCAGCAGTTCGACAAGCCCCTCTGGGGCCAACGTCCTGACTTTC. Protein sequence: CASSSTSPSGANVLTF.

This clone was recorded only once. The chain employs TRBV5-1 and TRBJ1-5; D is perhaps TRBD1 (5 bases). The V end lost 9 bases, the J end lost 4 bases, and 11 bases lay between the germline ends. This CDR3 has 12 residues. Germline CDR1 is SGHRS and CDR2 is YFSETQ. The CDR3 sequence: CAILRGNQPQHF. The CDR3 nucleotides read TGCGCCATCCTACGGGGGAATCAGCCCCAGCATTTT.

J is TRBJ2-5 and V is TRBV4-3; D ambiguous. Trimming took 1 base from V and 4 from J, leaving 7 bases between them. CDR3 length equals 13 residues. The germline gives CDR1 LGHNA, CDR2 YSLEER. CDR3 DNA sequence: TGCGCCAGCAGCCAAGTTAGAGGAGAGACCCAGTACTTC. It translates to CASSQVRGETQYF.

The rearrangement links TRBV5-1 to TRBJ2-3; 8 bases fit TRBD1. V dropped 4 bases and J dropped 4; count of bases not matched to a gene: 11. CDR1 and CDR2 (germline): SGHRS, YFSETQ. The CDR3 covers 16 residues. CDR3 nucleotide sequence: TGCGCCAGCAGCCATTGGACAGGGAGGTTTGCAGATACGCAGTATTTT. Translating gives CASSHWTGRFADTQYF.

The chain links TRBV7-2 to TRBJ2-2; TRBD2 agrees at 7 bases. CDR1 and CDR2 (germline): SGHTA, FQGNSA. The CDR3 length is 15 residues. J lost 1 base, V lost 7 bases, and 6 bases had no gene match. Here the CDR3 reads CASTGGRRNTGELFF. The CDR3 DNA reads TGTGCCAGCACCGGCGGGAGAAGGAACACCGGGGAGCTGTTTTTT.

As for this clone: The identical CDR3 is also encoded by other nucleotide sequences in the sample. V usage is TRBV27 and J usage is TRBJ2-2; TRBD1 or TRBD2 may be the D gene (5 bases each). This CDR3 region has 14 residues. V gave up 4 bases and J gave up 2 bases, with 8 bases separating them. Germline-derived CDR1 and CDR2 are MNHEY and SMNVEV (reference sequence). The DNA for the CDR3 is TGTGCCAGCAGTTCGGGGCTTAACACCGGGGAGCTGTTTTTT. Translated, it gives CASSSGLNTGELFF.

CDR3 sequence reads: CASSFTGIFEAFF. Here the CDR3 DNA reads TGCGCCAGCAGCTTCACAGGGATCTTTGAAGCTTTCTTT. The V gene is TRBV5-1, the J gene TRBJ1-1, with D perhaps TRBD1 (6 bases). V shed 2 bases and J shed 7 bases, with 12 bases lying between them. Germline V gene sequence: CDR1 SGHRS, CDR2 YFSETQ. The CDR3 covers 13 residues. The entire variable domain, with the rest obtained from reference TRBV5-1 and TRBJ1-1, is as follows: KAGVTQTPRYLIKTRGQQVTLSCSPISGHRSVSWYQQTPGQGLQFLFEYFSETQRNKGNFPGRFSGRQFSNSRSEMNVSTLELGDSALYLCASSFTGIFEAFFGQGTRLTVV.

This clone was detected once. This sequence joins TRBV6-5 and TRBJ1-1, with 7 bases aligning to TRBD1. After removal of 6 bases from V and 5 bases from J, the junction contained 9 bases not matched to a gene. Germline loops: CDR1 MNHEY, CDR2 SVGAGI. The CDR3 loop spans 14 amino acids. CDR3 nucleotide sequence: TGTGCCAGCAGCCACAATACAGGGGTTACTGAAGCTTTCTTT. Translation: CASSHNTGVTEAFF.

The chain couples TRBV19 to TRBJ1-5; D gene uncertain. Trimming took 1 base from V and 1 from J, leaving 8 bases between them. This CDR3 region has 15 residues. The germline V gene has CDR1 LNHDA and CDR2 SQIVND (reference sequence). The CDR3 DNA reads as TGTGCCAGTAGTATAGGGGCAGCGAGCAATCAGCCCCAGCATTTT. Translating it yields CASSIGAASNQPQHF.

CDR3 bases: TGCGCCAGCAGCCAAGCCCCTCGGGAGATGGGCTACACCTTC. Its protein product is CASSQAPREMGYTF. The chain links TRBV4-3 to TRBJ1-2, with D uncertain. The length of the CDR3 is 14 residues. CDR1 is LGHNA and CDR2 is YSLEER in the germline V gene. The V and J ends lost 1 base and 8 bases respectively, with 14 bases between them.

The V and J genes are TRBV15 and TRBJ1-2; D gene unclear. Germline CDR1 reads LNHNV; CDR2 reads YYDKDF (reference sequence). CDR3 length equals 12 residues. Trimming removed 0 bases from V and 8 bases from J, with 7 bases in between. CDR3 protein: CATSRDRKGYTF. In DNA form, the CDR3 reads TGTGCCACCAGCAGAGACAGGAAAGGCTACACCTTC.

The V gene is TRBV3-1 (or the pseudogene TRBV3-2), the J gene TRBJ2-1; 8 bases align to TRBD2. Unmatched junction bases numbered 15, after V lost 1 base and J lost 10 bases. Germline lookup yields CDR1 LGHDT and CDR2 YNNKEL (reference sequence). The CDR3 sequence is 17 residues long. The CDR3 nucleotides read TGTGCCAGCAGCCAAGCCTTCCCTAGCGGGCCTATCCACGAGCAGTTCTTC. It yields the protein CASSQAFPSGPIHEQFF.

The rearrangement links TRBV18 to TRBJ2-7; the D call may be TRBD1 or TRBD2 (5 bases each). V gave up 0 bases and J gave up 7 bases, with 19 bases separating them. Per germline, CDR1 KGHSH and CDR2 LQKENI. CDR3 length equals 16 residues. In DNA form, the CDR3 reads TGTGCCAGCTCACCACCAGGGACCGCTAGTATGAGAGAGCAGTACTTC. The encoded protein is CASSPPGTASMREQYF.